There are a few counts of the clone carrying this T cell receptor beta chain. The antigen is unknown. Per the germline V gene, CDR1 is SNHLY and CDR2 is FYNNEI. The trim removed 7 bases at V and 6 bases at J, leaving 8 bases unmatched. The length of the CDR3 is 14 residues. PCR primers comprised 60 Vbeta and 13 Jbeta primers. The data were produced by immunoSEQ multiplex PCR, yet TCRdb's version contains in-frame clones alone and is incomplete. The profile shows some 150,000 clones, 60% to 80% of them singletons. The source of the sample is a study of cytomegalovirus exposure and HLA in healthy donors. Study-wide context: Membership in the Caucasian-associated ancestry cluster was found for around 81% of nearly 400 genotyped donors. Study observations and caveats: In most subjects, TCR beta sequences reportedly gave accurate predictions of HLA-A and HLA-B alleles. In a later analysis, HLA-associated TCR beta chains were more clonally expanded than equally common others.

The sequenced sample was PBMCs. This receptor was obtained from a man aged 50 to 59 in good health and CMV-seropositive. The chain links TRBV2 to TRBJ1-5; the match to TRBD1 covers 8 bases. The CDR3 DNA reads as TGTGCCAGCACTCGAGGACAGGGCACTCAGCCCCAGCATTTT. It yields the protein CASTRGQGTQPQHF.